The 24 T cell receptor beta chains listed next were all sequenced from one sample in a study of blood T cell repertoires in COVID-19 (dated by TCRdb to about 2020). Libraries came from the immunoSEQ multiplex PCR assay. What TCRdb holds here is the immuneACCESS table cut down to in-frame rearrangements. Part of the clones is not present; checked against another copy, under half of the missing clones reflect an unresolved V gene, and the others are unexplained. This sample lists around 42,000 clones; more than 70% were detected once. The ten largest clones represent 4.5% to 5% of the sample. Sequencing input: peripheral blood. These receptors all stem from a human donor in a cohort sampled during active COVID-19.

CDR3 sequence: CASSLVPGMNTEAFF. The CDR3, as DNA: TGTGCCAGCAGCTTGGTTCCAGGCATGAACACTGAAGCTTTCTTT. This chain joins TRBV5-6 and TRBJ1-1; D uncertain. Germline CDR1 and CDR2: SGHDT and YYEEEE. The length of the CDR3 is 15 residues. V was pared by 0 bases and J by 0 bases, with 9 bases between.

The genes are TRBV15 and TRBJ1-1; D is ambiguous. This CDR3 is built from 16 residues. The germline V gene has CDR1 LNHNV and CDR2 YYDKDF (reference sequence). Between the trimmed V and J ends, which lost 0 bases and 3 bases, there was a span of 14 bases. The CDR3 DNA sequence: TGTGCCACCAGCAGAGATGGACTGCGGGTGGACACTGAAGCTTTCTTT. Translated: CATSRDGLRVDTEAFF.

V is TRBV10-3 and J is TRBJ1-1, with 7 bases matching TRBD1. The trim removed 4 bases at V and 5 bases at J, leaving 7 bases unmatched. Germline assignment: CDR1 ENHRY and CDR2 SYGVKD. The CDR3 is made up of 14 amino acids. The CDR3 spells CAISGAGGRTEAFF. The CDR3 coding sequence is TGTGCCATCAGTGGGGCAGGGGGGAGAACTGAAGCTTTCTTT.

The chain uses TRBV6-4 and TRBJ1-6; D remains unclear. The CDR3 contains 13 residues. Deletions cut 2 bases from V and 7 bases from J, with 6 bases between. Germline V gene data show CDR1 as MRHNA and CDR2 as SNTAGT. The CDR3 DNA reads TGTGCCAGCAGTGACCGGGAAAATTCACCCCTCCACTTT. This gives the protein CASSDRENSPLHF.

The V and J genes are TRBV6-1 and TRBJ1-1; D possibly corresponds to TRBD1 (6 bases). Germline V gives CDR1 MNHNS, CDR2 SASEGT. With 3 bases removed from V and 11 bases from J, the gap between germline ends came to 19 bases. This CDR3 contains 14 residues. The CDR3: CASSDNLGATRAFF. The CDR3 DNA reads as TGTGCCAGCAGTGACAATCTGGGGGCCACTCGGGCTTTCTTT.

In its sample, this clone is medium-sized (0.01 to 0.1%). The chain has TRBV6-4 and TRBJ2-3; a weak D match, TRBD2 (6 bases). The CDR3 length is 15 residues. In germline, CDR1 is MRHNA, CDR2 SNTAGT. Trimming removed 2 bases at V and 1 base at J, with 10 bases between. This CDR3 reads CASSDTASGTDTQYF. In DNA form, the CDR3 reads TGTGCCAGCAGTGACACGGCTAGCGGCACAGATACGCAGTATTTT.

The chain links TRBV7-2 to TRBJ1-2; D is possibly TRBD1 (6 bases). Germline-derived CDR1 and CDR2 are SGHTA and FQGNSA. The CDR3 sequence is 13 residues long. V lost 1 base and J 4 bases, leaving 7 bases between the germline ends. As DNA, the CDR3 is TGTGCCAGCAGCTTAGGCAGGGGCTATGGCTACACCTTC. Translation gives CASSLGRGYGYTF.

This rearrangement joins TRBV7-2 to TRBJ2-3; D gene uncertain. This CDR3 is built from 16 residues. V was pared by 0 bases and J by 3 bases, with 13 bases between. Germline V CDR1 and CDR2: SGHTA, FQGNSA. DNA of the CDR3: TGTGCCAGCAGCTTAGCCAGTGTATATCTTACAGATACGCAGTATTTT. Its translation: CASSLASVYLTDTQYF.

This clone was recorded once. CDR3 loop: CASSYSWTGGVEQYF. CDR3 coding DNA: TGTGCCAGCAGTTACTCCTGGACGGGAGGTGTCGAGCAGTACTTC. This chain connects TRBV6-5 to TRBJ2-7, with 7 bases identical to TRBD2. The CDR3 loop spans 15 amino acids. V shed 0 bases, J shed 6 bases, and the junction held 8 bases outside the gene matches. CDR1 MNHEY and CDR2 SVGAGI come from the germline V gene.

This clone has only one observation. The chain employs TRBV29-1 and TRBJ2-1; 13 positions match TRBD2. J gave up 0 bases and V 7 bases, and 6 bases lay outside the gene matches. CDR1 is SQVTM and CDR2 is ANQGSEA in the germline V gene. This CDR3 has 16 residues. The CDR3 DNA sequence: TGCAGCGGACTTGGGACTAGCGGGACCTCCTACAATGAGCAGTTCTTC. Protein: CSGLGTSGTSYNEQFF.

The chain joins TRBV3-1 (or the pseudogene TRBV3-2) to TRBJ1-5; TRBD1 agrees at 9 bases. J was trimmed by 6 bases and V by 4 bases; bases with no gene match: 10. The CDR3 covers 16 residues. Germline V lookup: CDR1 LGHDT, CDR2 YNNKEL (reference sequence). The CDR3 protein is CASSPGDTGGGQPQHF. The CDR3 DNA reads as TGTGCCAGCAGCCCAGGGGACACAGGGGGCGGTCAGCCCCAGCATTTT.

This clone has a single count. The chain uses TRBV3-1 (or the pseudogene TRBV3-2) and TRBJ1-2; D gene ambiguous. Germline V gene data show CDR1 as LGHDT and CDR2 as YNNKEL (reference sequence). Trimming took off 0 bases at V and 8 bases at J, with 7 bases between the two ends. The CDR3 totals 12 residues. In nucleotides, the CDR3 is TGTGCCAGCAGCCAAGATCCGAGAGGCTACACCTTC. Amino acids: CASSQDPRGYTF.

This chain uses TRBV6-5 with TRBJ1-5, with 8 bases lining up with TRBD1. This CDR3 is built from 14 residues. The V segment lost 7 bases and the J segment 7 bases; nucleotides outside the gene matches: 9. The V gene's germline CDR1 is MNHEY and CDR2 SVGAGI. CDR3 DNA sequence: TGTGCCAGCACTTGGACAGGGTTGAAGCAGCCCCAGCATTTT. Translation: CASTWTGLKQPQHF.

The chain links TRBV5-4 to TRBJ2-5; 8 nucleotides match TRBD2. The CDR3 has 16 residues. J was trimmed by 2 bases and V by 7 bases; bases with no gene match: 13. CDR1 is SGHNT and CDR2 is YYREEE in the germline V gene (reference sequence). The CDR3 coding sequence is TGTGCCAGCCGCCGTGATGGCGGGAGGACTCAAGAGACCCAGTACTTC. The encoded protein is CASRRDGGRTQETQYF.

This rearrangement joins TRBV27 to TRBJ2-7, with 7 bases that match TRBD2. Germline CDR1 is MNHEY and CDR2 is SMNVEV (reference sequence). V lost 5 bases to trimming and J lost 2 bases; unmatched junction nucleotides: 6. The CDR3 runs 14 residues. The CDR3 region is CASSNRDYPYEQYF. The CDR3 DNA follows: TGTGCCAGCAGTAACCGGGACTACCCCTACGAGCAGTACTTC.

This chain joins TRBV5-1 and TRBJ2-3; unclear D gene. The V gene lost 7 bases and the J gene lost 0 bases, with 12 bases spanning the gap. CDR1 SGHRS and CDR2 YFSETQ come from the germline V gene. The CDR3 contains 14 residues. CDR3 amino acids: CASRIATSTDTQYF. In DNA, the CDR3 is TGCGCCAGCCGCATCGCCACTAGCACAGATACGCAGTATTTT. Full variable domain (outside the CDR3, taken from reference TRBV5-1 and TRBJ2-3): KAGVTQTPRYLIKTRGQQVTLSCSPISGHRSVSWYQQTPGQGLQFLFEYFSETQRNKGNFPGRFSGRQFSNSRSEMNVSTLELGDSALYLCASRIATSTDTQYFGPGTRLTVL.

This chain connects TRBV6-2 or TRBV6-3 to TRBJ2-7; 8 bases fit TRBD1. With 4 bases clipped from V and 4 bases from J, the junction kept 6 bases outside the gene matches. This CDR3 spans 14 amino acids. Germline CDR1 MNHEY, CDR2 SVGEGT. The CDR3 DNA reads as TGTGCCAGCAGTTCCAGGGGGCCTAGGTACGAGCAGTACTTC. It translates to CASSSRGPRYEQYF.

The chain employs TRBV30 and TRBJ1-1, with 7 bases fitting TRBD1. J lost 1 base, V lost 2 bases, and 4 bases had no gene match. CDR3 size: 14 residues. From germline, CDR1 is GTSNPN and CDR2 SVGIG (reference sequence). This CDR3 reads CAWSKGQPNTEAFF. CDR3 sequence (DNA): TGTGCCTGGAGTAAGGGACAGCCGAACACTGAAGCTTTCTTT. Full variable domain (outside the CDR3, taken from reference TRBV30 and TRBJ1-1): SQTIHQWPATLVQPVGSPLSLECTVEGTSNPNLYWYRQAAGRGLQLLFYSVGIGQISSEVPQNLSASRPQDRQFILSSKKLLLSDSGFYLCAWSKGQPNTEAFFGQGTRLTVV.

The CDR3, as DNA: TGCGCCAGCAGCTCGGACATGAGCTCTGGAAACACCATATATTTT. Amino acid sequence: CASSSDMSSGNTIYF. This chain connects TRBV5-1 to TRBJ1-3, with D possibly TRBD1 on 5 matching bases. CDR1 SGHRS and CDR2 YFSETQ come from the germline V gene. This CDR3 spans 15 amino acids. V was clipped by 3 bases and J by 0 bases, with 10 bases between them.

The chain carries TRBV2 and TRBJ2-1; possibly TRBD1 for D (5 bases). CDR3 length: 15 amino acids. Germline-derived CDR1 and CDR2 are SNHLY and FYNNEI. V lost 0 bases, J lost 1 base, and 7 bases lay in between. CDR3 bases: TGTGCCAGCAGTGAAGCCAGGGTATCCTACAATGAGCAGTTCTTC. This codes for CASSEARVSYNEQFF.

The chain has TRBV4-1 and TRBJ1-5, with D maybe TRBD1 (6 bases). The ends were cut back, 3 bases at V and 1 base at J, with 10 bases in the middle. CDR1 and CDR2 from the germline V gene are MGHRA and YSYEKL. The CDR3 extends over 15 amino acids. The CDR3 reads CASSQDRRSNQPQHF. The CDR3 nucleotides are TGCGCCAGCAGCCAGGACAGACGGAGCAATCAGCCCCAGCATTTT.

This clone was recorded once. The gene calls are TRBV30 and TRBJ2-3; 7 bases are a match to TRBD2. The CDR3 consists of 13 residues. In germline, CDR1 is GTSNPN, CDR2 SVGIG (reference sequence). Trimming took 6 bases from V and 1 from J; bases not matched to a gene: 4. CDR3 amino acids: CACPTSGTDTQYF. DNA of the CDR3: TGTGCCTGTCCCACTAGCGGCACAGATACGCAGTATTTT.

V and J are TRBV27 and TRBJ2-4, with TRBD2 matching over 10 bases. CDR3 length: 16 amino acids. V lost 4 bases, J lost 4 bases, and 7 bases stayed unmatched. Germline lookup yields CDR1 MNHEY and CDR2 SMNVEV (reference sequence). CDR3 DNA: TGTGCCAGCAGTTCACTGGGACTAGCGAGGAAAAACATTCAGTACTTC. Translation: CASSSLGLARKNIQYF.

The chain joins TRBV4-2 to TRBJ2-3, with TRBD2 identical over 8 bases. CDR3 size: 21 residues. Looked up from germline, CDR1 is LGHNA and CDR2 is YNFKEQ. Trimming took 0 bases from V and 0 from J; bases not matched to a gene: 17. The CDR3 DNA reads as TGTGCCAGCAGCCAAGATCAGAGTAGCGGGACCCCCCCCTCTAGCACAGATACGCAGTATTTT. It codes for CASSQDQSSGTPPSSTDTQYF.